This T cell receptor beta chain derives from a study of sequential checkpoint blockade in melanoma. Study details: First-line arms were nivolumab then ipilimumab, or the reverse, randomized 1:1.

CDR3 length equals 14 residues. With V trimmed by 5 bases and J by 0 bases, 3 bases remained unmatched. CDR1 is PRHDT, CDR2 FYEKMQ, per germline (reference sequence). Noted treatment: randomized to nivolumab then ipilimumab (arm A) or the reverse (arm B). No patient had prior DNA-damaging chemotherapy. From thawed PBMCs, live CD3+CD8+ cells negative for CD19 and CD56 were sorted. Here immunoSEQ multiplex PCR was the method, and the copy in TCRdb shows in-frame clones only, minus some. Of approximately 10,000 clones listed, 73% were seen once; the top ten hold approximately 13%. By share of the sample, this clone is medium-sized.

This receptor was taken from a human donor with melanoma. The V call is TRBV13, the J call TRBJ1-2; 7 bases are a match to TRBD1. This material consisted of CD8+ T cells sorted from blood (inferred from file names), taken from a patient given nivolumab and ipilimumab in sequence. The CDR3 is CASSDGTANYGYTF. In DNA form, the CDR3 reads TGTGCCAGCAGCGACGGGACAGCTAACTATGGCTACACCTTC.